This TCR beta chain was profiled in a study of blood T cell repertoires in COVID-19. Profiled with immunoSEQ multiplex PCR; TCRdb holds only in-frame clones, not every one. The sample holds around 200,000 clones, roughly four fifths seen once. Germline CDR1 SGHVS, CDR2 FQNEAQ. With V trimmed by 5 bases and J by 5 bases, 15 bases remained unmatched. CDR3 size: 17 residues. Only one count was recorded for this clone. Input material: peripheral blood. The TCR was taken from a woman aged 40 to 50 with acute or convalescent COVID-19. The chain joins TRBV7-8 to TRBJ2-7; 10 nucleotides match TRBD1. This chain's CDR3 is CASSRPRDRGSGNEQYF. The CDR3 DNA reads TGTGCCAGCAGCCGACCCCGGGACAGGGGTTCCGGCAACGAGCAGTACTTC.